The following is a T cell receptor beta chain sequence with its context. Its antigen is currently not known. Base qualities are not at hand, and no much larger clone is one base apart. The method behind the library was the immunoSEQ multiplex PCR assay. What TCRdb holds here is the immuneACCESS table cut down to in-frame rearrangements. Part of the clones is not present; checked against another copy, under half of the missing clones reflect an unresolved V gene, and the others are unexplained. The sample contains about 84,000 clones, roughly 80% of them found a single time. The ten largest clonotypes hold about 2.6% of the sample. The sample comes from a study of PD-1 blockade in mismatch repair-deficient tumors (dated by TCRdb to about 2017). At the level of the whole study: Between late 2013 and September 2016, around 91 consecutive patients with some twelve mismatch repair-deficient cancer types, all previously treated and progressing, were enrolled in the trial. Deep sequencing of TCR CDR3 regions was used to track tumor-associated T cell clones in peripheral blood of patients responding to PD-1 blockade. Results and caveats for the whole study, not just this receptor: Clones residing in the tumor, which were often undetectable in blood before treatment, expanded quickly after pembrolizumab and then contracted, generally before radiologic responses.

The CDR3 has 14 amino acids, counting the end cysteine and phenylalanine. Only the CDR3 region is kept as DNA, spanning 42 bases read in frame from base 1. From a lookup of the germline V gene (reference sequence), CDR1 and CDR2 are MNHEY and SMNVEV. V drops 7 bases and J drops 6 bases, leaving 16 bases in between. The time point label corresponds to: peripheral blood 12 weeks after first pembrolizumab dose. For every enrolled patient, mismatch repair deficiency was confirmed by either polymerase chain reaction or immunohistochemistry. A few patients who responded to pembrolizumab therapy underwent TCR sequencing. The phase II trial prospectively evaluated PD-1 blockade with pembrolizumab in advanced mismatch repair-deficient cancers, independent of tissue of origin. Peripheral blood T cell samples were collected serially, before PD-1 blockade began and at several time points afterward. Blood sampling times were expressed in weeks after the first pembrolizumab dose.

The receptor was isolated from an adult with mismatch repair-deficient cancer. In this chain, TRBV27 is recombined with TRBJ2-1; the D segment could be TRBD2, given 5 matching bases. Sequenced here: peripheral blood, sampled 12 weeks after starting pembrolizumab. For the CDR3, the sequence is CASTPPGSANEQFF. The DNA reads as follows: TGTGCCAGCACCCCGCCGGGAAGCGCCAATGAGCAGTTCTTC.